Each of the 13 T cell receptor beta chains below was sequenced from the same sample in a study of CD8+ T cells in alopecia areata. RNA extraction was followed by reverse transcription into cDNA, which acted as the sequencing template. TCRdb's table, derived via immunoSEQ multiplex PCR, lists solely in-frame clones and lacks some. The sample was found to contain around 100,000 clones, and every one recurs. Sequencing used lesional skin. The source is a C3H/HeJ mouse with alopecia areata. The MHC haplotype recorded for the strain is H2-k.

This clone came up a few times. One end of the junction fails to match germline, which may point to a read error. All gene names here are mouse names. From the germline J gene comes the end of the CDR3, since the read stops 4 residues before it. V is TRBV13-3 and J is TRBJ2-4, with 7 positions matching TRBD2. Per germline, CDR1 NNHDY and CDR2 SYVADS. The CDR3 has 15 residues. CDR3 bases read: TGTGCCAGTAGTGATCCCGACTGGGTCCAAAAC. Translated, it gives CASSDPDWVQN. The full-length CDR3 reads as CASSDPDWVQNTLYF.

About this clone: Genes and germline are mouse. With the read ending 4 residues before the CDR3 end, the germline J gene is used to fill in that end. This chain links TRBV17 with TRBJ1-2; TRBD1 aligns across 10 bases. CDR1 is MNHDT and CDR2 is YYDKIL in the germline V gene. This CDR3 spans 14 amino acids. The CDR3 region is CASSSRQGAHDYTF. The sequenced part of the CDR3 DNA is TGTGCTAGCAGTAGTCGACAGGGGGCGCAC.

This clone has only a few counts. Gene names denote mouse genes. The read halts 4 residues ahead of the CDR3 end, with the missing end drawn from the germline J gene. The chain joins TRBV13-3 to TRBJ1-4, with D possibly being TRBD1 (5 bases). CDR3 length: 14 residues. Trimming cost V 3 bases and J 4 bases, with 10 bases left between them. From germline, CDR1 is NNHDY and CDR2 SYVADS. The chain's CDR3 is CASSGTTLNERLFF. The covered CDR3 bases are TGTGCCAGCAGTGGGACAACTCTCAACGAA.

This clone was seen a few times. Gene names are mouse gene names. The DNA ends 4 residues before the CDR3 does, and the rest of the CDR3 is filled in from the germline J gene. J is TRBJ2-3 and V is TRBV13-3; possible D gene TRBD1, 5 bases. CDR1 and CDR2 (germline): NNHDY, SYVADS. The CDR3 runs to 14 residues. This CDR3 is CASSDLGREETLYF. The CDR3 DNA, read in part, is TGTGCCAGCAGTGATTTAGGCAGGGAAGAA.

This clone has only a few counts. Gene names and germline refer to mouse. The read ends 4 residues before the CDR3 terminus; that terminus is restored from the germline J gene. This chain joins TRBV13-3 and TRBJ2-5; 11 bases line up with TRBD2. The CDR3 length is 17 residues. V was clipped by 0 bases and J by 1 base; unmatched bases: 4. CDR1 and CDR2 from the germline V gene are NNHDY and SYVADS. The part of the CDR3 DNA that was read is TGTGCCAGCAGTGATGCTTCACTGGGGGGGCACCAAGAC. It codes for CASSDASLGGHQD. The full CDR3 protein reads CASSDASLGGHQDTQYF.

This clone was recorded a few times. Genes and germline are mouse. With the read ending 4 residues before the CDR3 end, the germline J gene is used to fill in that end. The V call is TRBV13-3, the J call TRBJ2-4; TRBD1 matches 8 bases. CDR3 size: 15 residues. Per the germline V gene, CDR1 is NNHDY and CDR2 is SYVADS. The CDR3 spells CASSDADRGKNTLYF. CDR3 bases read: TGTGCCAGCAGTGATGCCGACAGGGGAAAAAAC. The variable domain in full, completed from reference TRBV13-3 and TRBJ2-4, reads EAAVTQSPRSKVAVTGGKVTLSCHQTNNHDYMYWYRQDTGHGLRLIHYSYVADSTEKGDIPDGYKASRPSQENFSLILELASLSQTAVYFCASSDADRGKNTLYFGAGTRLSVL.

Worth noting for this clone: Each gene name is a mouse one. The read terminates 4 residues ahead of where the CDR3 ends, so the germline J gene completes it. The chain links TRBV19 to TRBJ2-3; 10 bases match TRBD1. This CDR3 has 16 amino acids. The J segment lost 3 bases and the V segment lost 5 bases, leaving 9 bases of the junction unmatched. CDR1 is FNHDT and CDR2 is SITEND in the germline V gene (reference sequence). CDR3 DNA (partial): TGTGCCAGCAGCACCGGGACAGGGGATGAGGCAGAA. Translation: CASSTGTGDEAE. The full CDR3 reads CASSTGTGDEAETLYF.

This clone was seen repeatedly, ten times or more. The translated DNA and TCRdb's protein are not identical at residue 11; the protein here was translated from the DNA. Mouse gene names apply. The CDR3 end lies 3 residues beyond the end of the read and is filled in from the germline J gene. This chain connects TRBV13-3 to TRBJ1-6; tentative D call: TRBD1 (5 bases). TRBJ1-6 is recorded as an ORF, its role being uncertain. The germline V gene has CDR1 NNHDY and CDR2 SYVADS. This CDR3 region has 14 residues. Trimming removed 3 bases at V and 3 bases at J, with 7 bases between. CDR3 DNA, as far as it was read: TGTGCCAGCAGTGGACAGATCTATAATTCGCCC. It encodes CASSGQIYNSP. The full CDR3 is CASSGQIYNSPLYF.

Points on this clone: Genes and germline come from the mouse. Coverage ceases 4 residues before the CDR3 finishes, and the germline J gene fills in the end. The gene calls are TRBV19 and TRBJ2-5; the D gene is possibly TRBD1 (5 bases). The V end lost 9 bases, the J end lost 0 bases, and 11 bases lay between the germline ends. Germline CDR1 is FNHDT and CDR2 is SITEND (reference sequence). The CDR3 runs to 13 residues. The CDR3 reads CATSDSNQDTQYF. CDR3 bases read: TGTGCCACCTCCGACAGTAACCAAGAC.

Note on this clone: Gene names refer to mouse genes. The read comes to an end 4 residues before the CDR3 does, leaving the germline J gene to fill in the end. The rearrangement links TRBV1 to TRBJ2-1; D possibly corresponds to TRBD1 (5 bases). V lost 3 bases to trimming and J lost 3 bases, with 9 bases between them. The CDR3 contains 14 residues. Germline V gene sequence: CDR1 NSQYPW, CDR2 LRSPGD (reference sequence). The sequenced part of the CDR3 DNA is TGCACCTGCAGTGCGGTCAGGGCCTATGCT. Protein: CTCSAVRAYA. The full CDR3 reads CTCSAVRAYAEQFF.

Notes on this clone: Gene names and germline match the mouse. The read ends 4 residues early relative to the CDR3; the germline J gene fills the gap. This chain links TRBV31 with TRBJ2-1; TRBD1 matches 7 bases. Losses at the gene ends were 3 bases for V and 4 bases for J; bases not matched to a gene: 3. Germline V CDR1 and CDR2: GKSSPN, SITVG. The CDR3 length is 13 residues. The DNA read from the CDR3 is TGTGCCTGGAGCGGGACAGAATATGCT. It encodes CAWSGTEYA. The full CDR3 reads CAWSGTEYAEQFF.

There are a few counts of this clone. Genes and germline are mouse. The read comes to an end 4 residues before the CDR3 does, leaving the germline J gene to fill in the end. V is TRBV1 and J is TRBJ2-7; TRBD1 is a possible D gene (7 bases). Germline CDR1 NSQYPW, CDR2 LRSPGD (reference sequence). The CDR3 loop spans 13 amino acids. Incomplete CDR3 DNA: TGCACCTGCAGTGCGGAGGGGGCTTAT. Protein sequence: CTCSAEGAY. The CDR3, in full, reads CTCSAEGAYEQYF.

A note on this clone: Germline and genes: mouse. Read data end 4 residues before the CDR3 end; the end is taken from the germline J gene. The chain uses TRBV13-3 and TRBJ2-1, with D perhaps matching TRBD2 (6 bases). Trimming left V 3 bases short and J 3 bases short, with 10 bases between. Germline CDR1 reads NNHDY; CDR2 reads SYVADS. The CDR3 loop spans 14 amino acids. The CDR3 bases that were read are TGTGCCAGCAGTGGCTGGGGCCCCTATGCT. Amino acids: CASSGWGPYA. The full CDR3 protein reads CASSGWGPYAEQFF.